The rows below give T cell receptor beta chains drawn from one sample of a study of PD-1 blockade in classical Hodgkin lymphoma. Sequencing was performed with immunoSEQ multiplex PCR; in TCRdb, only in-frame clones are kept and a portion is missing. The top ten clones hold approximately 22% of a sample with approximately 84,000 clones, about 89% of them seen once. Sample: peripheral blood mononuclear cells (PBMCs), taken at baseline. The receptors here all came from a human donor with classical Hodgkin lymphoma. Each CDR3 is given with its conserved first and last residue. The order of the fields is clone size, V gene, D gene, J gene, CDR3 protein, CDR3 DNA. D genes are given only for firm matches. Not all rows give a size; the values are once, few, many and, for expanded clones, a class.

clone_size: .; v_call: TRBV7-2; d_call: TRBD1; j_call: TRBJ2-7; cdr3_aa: CASSATGTGKAHEQYF; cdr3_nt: TGTGCCAGCAGCGCGACCGGGACAGGGAAAGCCCACGAGCAGTACTTC
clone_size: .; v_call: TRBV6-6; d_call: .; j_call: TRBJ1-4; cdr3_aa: CASRSAGAPEKLFF; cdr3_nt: TGTGCCAGCAGATCTGCCGGGGCCCCCGAAAAACTGTTTTTT
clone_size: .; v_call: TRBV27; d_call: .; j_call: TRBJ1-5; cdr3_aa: CASSLYGGHQPQHF; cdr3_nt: TGTGCCAGCAGTTTATACGGGGGGCACCAGCCCCAGCATTTT
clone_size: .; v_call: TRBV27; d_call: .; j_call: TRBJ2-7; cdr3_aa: CASSLSGGLSYEQYF; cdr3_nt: TGTGCCAGCTCCCTGTCAGGGGGGCTCTCCTACGAGCAGTACTTC
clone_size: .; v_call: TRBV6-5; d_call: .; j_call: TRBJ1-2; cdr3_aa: CAIFSKGYGYTF; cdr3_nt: TGTGCCATCTTCTCCAAGGGTTATGGCTACACCTTC
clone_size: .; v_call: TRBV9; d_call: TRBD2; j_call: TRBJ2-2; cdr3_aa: CASSPRLAGPGDTGELFF; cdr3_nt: TGTGCCAGCAGCCCCCGACTAGCGGGCCCCGGAGACACCGGGGAGCTGTTTTTT
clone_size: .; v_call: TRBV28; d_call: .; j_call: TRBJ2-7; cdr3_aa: CASSLFNPGKGRYEQYF; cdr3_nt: TGTGCCAGCAGTTTATTTAACCCAGGGAAAGGTCGGTACGAGCAGTACTTC
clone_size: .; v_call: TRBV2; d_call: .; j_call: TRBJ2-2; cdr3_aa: CASSQTGRTGELFF; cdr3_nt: TGTGCCAGCAGCCAGACAGGGAGGACCGGGGAGCTGTTTTTT
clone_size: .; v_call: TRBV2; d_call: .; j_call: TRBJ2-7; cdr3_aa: CASTPDSFPHEQYF; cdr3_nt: TGTGCCAGCACCCCGGACAGTTTCCCCCACGAGCAGTACTTC
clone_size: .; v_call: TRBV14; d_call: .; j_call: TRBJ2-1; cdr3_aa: CASSQGPDLVQEQFF; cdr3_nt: TGTGCCAGCAGCCAAGGTCCGGACCTTGTTCAGGAGCAGTTCTTC
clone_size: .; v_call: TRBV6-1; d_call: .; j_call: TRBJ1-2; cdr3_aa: CASSPAGTNGYTF; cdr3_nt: TGTGCCAGCAGCCCAGCTGGGACAAATGGCTACACCTTC
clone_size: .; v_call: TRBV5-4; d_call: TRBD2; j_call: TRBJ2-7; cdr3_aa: CATGRDAYEQYF; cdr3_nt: TGTGCCACCGGGAGGGATGCCTACGAGCAGTACTTC
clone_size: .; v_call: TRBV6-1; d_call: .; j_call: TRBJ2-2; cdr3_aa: CASSEDFGVRELFF; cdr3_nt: TGTGCCAGCAGTGAAGATTTTGGGGTCCGGGAGCTGTTTTTT
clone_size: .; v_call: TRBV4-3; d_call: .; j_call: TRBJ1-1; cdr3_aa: CASSRDPGGTEAFF; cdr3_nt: TGCGCCAGCAGCCGAGACCCGGGTGGGACTGAAGCTTTCTTT
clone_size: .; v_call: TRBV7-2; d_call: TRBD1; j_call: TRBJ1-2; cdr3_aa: CASSLVDRGYGYTF; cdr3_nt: TGTGCCAGCAGCTTAGTTGACAGGGGGTATGGCTACACCTTC
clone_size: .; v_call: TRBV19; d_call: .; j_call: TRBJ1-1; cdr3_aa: CASRSNRDGNTEAFF; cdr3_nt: TGTGCCAGTAGAAGCAATAGGGACGGAAACACTGAAGCTTTCTTT
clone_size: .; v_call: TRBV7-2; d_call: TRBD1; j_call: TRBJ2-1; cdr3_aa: CASSSRTGGRNEQFF; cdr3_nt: TGTGCCAGCAGCTCCAGGACAGGGGGGAGGAATGAGCAGTTCTTC
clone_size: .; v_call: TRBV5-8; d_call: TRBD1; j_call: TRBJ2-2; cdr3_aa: CASSRGQGVRELFF; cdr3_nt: TGTGCCAGCAGCCGGGGACAGGGGGTCAGGGAGCTGTTTTTT
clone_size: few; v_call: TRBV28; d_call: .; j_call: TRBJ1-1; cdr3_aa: CASGWYTEAFF; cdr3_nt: TGTGCCAGCGGATGGTACACTGAAGCTTTCTTT
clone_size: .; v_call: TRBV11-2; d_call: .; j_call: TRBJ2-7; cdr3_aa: CASSPGRGSYEQYF; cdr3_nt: TGTGCCAGCAGCCCTGGACGGGGCAGCTACGAGCAGTACTTC
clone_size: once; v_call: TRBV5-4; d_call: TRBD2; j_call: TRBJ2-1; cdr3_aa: CASSQGTSGRFNEQFF; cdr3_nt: TGTGCCAGCAGCCAAGGGACTAGCGGGAGGTTCAATGAGCAGTTCTTC
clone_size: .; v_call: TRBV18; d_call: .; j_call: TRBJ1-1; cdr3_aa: CASSPGYNTEAFF; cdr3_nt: TGTGCCAGCTCACCTGGTTATAACACTGAAGCTTTCTTT
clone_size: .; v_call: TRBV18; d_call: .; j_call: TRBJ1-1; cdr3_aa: CASSLLTGTGYNTEAFF; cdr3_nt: TGTGCCAGCTCACTCCTCACCGGGACCGGATATAACACTGAAGCTTTCTTT
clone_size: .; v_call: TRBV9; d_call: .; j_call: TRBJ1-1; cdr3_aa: CASSVVWGGVEAFF; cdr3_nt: TGTGCCAGCAGCGTAGTGTGGGGTGGAGTTGAAGCTTTCTTT
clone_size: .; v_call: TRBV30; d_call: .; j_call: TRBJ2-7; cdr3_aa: CAWNVAASYEQYF; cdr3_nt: TGTGCCTGGAATGTGGCCGCCTCCTACGAGCAGTACTTC